The entry below describes one TCR beta chain. These data belong to a study of glioma-infiltrating T cells after dendritic cell vaccination. Time point in this sample: after dendritic cell vaccination, including at tumor progression/relapse. This CDR3 is 15 amino acids long. The V gene's germline CDR1 is LNHNV and CDR2 YYDKDF (reference sequence). With 1 base removed from V and 0 bases from J, the gap between germline ends came to 7 bases. The protocol was immunoSEQ multiplex PCR, while the TCRdb copy is restricted to in-frame clones and leaves out a portion. In the table there are about 87,000 clones, roughly four fifths of which are singletons.

The sequence was collected from a human donor with glioblastoma. This chain links TRBV15 with TRBJ1-5, with D hard to call. This specimen consisted of blood, obtained after dendritic cell vaccination. CDR3 nucleotides: TGTGCCACCAGCAGAGGCGGGGTTAGCAATCAGCCCCAGCATTTT. It yields the protein CATSRGGVSNQPQHF.